The 7 T cell receptor beta chains reported below all come from one sample, sequenced in a study of cytomegalovirus exposure and HLA in healthy donors. This PCR relied on a set of 60 Vbeta primers and 13 Jbeta primers. Here immunoSEQ multiplex PCR was the method, and the copy in TCRdb shows in-frame clones only, minus some. Altogether about 160,000 clones are present, approximately 81% being singletons, with the ten largest covering about 0.76%. Specimen: PBMCs. These receptors were taken from a woman between 18 and 29 years old in good health and CMV-seronegative.

The V call is TRBV27, the J call TRBJ2-4; a possible D gene is TRBD1 (7 bases). CDR3 length equals 15 residues. The germline V and J ends were trimmed by 3 bases and 3 bases, with 12 bases remaining between them. From germline, CDR1 is MNHEY and CDR2 SMNVEV (reference sequence). CDR3 sequence reads: CASSFGGGGKNIQYF. DNA for the CDR3: TGTGCCAGCAGTTTCGGAGGGGGCGGCAAAAACATTCAGTACTTC.

The chain combines TRBV19 with TRBJ1-2; D is ambiguous. The germline CDR1 and CDR2 sequences are LNHDA and SQIVND (reference sequence). The CDR3 sequence is 17 residues long. V dropped 4 bases and J dropped 0 bases, with 18 bases sitting between them. CDR3 in DNA: TGTGCCAGTAGTAGTCTGCAATCGGGAAAAACTAACTATGGCTACACCTTC. Amino acid sequence: CASSSLQSGKTNYGYTF.

The chain carries TRBV18 and TRBJ2-3, with 13 bases aligning to TRBD2. Germline CDR1 KGHSH, CDR2 LQKENI. CDR3 size: 16 residues. V shed 4 bases, J shed 6 bases, and the junction held 7 bases outside the gene matches. CDR3 in DNA: TGTGCCAGCTCACGAGGACTAGCGGGAGTAACTGATACGCAGTATTTT. It specifies CASSRGLAGVTDTQYF.

This clone was seen a few times. J is TRBJ2-7 and V is TRBV19; tentative D call: TRBD2 (5 bases). The CDR3 has 14 residues. V lost 3 bases and J lost 5, with 14 bases in between. Germline V gene lookup returns CDR1 LNHDA and CDR2 SQIVND (reference sequence). In DNA, the CDR3 is TGTGCCAGTAGTATTGTGGGAGATCTGAACGAGCAGTACTTC. This encodes CASSIVGDLNEQYF.

The chain employs TRBV15 and TRBJ1-4, with 8 bases matching TRBD1. CDR3 length equals 13 residues. V shed 1 base, J shed 8 bases, and the junction held 0 bases outside the gene matches. From germline, CDR1 is LNHNV and CDR2 YYDKDF (reference sequence). CDR3 protein: CATSRGDREKLFF. CDR3 bases: TGTGCCACCAGCAGAGGGGACAGGGAAAAACTGTTTTTT.

V and J are TRBV28 and TRBJ2-7; 13 positions match TRBD2. The CDR3 length is 16 residues. The ends lost 5 bases at V and 6 bases at J; junction bases unmatched: 10. Looked up from germline, CDR1 is MDHEN and CDR2 is SYDVKM. The DNA of the CDR3 is TGTGCCAGCAGTGCCGGACTAGCGGGAGCTTATCTCGAGCAGTACTTC. Its protein is CASSAGLAGAYLEQYF.

The V and J genes are TRBV6-1 and TRBJ2-7; TRBD2 might be the D (6 bases). The CDR3 loop spans 14 amino acids. V lost 6 bases and J lost 0, with 12 bases in between. Germline loops: CDR1 MNHNS, CDR2 SASEGT. The CDR3: CASSNRRDSYEQYF. In DNA, the CDR3 is TGTGCCAGCAGCAACCGGAGGGACTCCTACGAGCAGTACTTC.